The 5 T cell receptor beta chains below come from one sample, sequenced in a study of blood T cell repertoires in COVID-19. Produced via immunoSEQ multiplex PCR; TCRdb's table is partial and in-frame only. The table records about 220,000 clones, approximately 83% of them present only once. The sequenced sample was PBMCs or T cells enriched from blood (not recorded which). The receptors shown here come from a woman aged 60-75 years who had recovered from COVID-19.

The CDR3 DNA follows: TGTGCCAGCCAGCCCCCGGGACAGGGCAATCAGCCCCAGCATTTT. This translates into CASQPPGQGNQPQHF. The chain carries TRBV2 and TRBJ1-5; 8 bases map to TRBD1. The CDR3 covers 15 residues. Unmatched junction bases numbered 8, after V lost 8 bases and J lost 2 bases. Germline V gives CDR1 SNHLY, CDR2 FYNNEI.

The chain carries TRBV27 and TRBJ1-2; D is undetermined. CDR1 MNHEY and CDR2 SMNVEV come from the germline V gene (reference sequence). With 5 bases removed from V and 0 bases from J, the gap between germline ends came to 19 bases. There are 17 residues in the CDR3. The CDR3 coding sequence is TGTGCCAGCAGTCCCACCCTCGGACTCCGAGCTAACTATGGCTACACCTTC. Protein product: CASSPTLGLRANYGYTF.

The chain joins TRBV5-1 to TRBJ1-5; D is unresolved. Germline V lookup: CDR1 SGHRS, CDR2 YFSETQ. The CDR3 spans 15 residues. V dropped 1 base and J dropped 0 bases, with 8 bases sitting between them. CDR3 nucleotide sequence: TGCGCCAGCAGCTTGCTAGGAAATAGCAATCAGCCCCAGCATTTT. Amino acid sequence: CASSLLGNSNQPQHF.

The chain combines TRBV6-5 with TRBJ1-1; 7 nucleotides align to TRBD1. J was trimmed by 1 base and V by 5 bases; bases with no gene match: 4. There are 14 residues in the CDR3. The germline V gene has CDR1 MNHEY and CDR2 SVGAGI. The CDR3 DNA reads TGTGCCAGCAGTACCGGACAGGAGAACACTGAAGCTTTCTTT. Protein sequence: CASSTGQENTEAFF.

This chain connects TRBV14 to TRBJ2-1; D possibly corresponds to TRBD2 (5 bases). Germline-derived CDR1 and CDR2 are SGHDN and FVKESK. The CDR3 loop spans 16 amino acids. Deletions cut 4 bases from V and 8 bases from J, with 21 bases between. This CDR3 reads CASSPLGGSPRDEQFF. In DNA, the CDR3 is TGTGCCAGCAGCCCTCTTGGAGGATCCCCCCGGGATGAGCAGTTCTTC.